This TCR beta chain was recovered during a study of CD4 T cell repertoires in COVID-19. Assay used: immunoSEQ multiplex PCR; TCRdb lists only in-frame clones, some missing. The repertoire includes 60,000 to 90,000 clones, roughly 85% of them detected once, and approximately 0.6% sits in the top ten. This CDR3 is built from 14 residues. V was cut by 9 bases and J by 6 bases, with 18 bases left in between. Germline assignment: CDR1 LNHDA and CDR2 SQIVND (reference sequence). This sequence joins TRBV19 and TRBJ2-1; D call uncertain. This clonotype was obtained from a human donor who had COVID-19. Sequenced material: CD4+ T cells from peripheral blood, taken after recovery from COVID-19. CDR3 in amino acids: CASNPNLLLNEQFF. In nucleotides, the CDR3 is TGTGCCAGCAACCCCAACTTGTTACTCAATGAGCAGTTCTTC.